These 8 T cell receptor beta chains were sequenced from one sample in a study of CD8 T cells in ankylosing spondylitis. TCRdb re-derived calls from the 5' RACE reads in MiXCR, one entry per CDR3 protein. The sample includes some 340,000 distinct CDR3 sequences, approximately 14% of them seen just once. Sequenced: blood, either unsorted or a sorted T cell fraction (not recorded which). These receptors all stem from a male donor with ankylosing spondylitis or in good health (not recorded which).

V is TRBV11-2 and J is TRBJ2-1; TRBD2 aligns across 9 bases. Per germline, CDR1 SGHAT and CDR2 FQNNGV. There are 15 residues in the CDR3. V dropped 1 base and J dropped 8; count of bases not matched to a gene: 6. The CDR3 region has the DNA TGTGCCAGCAGCTTAGGGGGACTAGCACACGATGAGCAGTTCTTC. Amino acids: CASSLGGLAHDEQFF.

The rearrangement uses TRBV5-6 and TRBJ1-5; 10 bases match TRBD1. With 4 bases clipped from V and 3 bases from J, the junction kept 4 bases outside the gene matches. The CDR3 consists of 15 residues. The V gene's germline CDR1 is SGHDT and CDR2 YYEEEE. The CDR3 region has the DNA TGTGCCAGCAGCCCCGGGACAGGGGACAATCAGCCCCAGCATTTT. Amino acids: CASSPGTGDNQPQHF.

In this sample, this clonotype turned up a few times. The genes are TRBV5-1 and TRBJ2-1, with 8 bases matching TRBD2. This CDR3 spans 13 amino acids. V shed 5 bases and J 8 bases; nucleotides not matched to a gene: 6. Per germline, CDR1 SGHRS and CDR2 YFSETQ. CDR3 DNA: TGCGCCAGCAGTTGGACTAGCCGAGATGAGCAGTTCTTC. It codes for CASSWTSRDEQFF.

The sample holds many counts of this clonotype. The V and J genes are TRBV5-1 and TRBJ2-1, with TRBD2 matching 11 bases. The length of the CDR3 is 18 residues. CDR1 and CDR2 (germline): SGHRS, YFSETQ. The junction had 10 bases not matched to a gene; V was cut back by 0 bases and J by 5 bases. CDR3 loop: CASSLGIGSGGVNNEQFF. CDR3 DNA: TGCGCCAGCAGCTTGGGAATCGGTAGCGGGGGGGTGAACAATGAGCAGTTCTTC. The variable domain in full, with the rest retrieved from reference TRBV5-1 and TRBJ2-1, is KAGVTQTPRYLIKTRGQQVTLSCSPISGHRSVSWYQQTPGQGLQFLFEYFSETQRNKGNFPGRFSGRQFSNSRSEMNVSTLELGDSALYLCASSLGIGSGGVNNEQFFGPGTRLTVL.

The rearrangement joins TRBV3-1 to TRBJ2-2; the D gene is possibly TRBD1 (5 bases). Germline V lookup: CDR1 LGHDT, CDR2 YNNKEL (reference sequence). This CDR3 spans 16 amino acids. V was trimmed by 3 bases and J by 4 bases, leaving 15 bases between them. CDR3 in amino acids: CASSHYGGTGTGELFF. CDR3 nucleotides: TGTGCCAGCAGCCACTACGGCGGAACAGGCACCGGGGAGCTGTTTTTT.

This chain links TRBV12-3 or TRBV12-4 with TRBJ1-1, with no clear D. Trimming removed 6 bases at V and 0 bases at J, with 11 bases between. The CDR3 contains 14 residues. This chain's CDR3 is CASSSEEMNTEAFF. The CDR3 DNA reads TGTGCCAGCAGCTCCGAAGAGATGAACACTGAAGCTTTCTTT.

V usage is TRBV12-3 or TRBV12-4 and J usage is TRBJ2-7, with 8 nucleotides matching TRBD1. This CDR3 has 15 residues. The J segment lost 5 bases and the V segment lost 5 bases, leaving 11 bases of the junction unmatched. The chain's CDR3 is CASSPLTGAPNEQYF. In DNA, the CDR3 is TGTGCCAGCAGTCCACTGACAGGGGCCCCCAACGAGCAGTACTTC.

The chain recombines TRBV7-6 with TRBJ2-5; 11 positions agree with TRBD2. This CDR3 is built from 17 residues. Germline V gives CDR1 SGHVS, CDR2 FNYEAQ. With 0 bases clipped from V and 5 bases from J, the junction kept 8 bases outside the gene matches. In DNA, the CDR3 is TGTGCCAGCAGCTTAGCGCTCTTTAGCGGGAGGGCGGAGACCCAGTACTTC. As protein: CASSLALFSGRAETQYF.